The rows below give T cell receptor beta chains drawn from one sample of a study of blood T cells in healthy people across ages. TCRdb called the 5' RACE reads again in MiXCR, with one record for every CDR3 protein. The sample has about 730,000 distinct CDR3 sequences; approximately 43% are singletons. Sequenced: blood. The receptors originated from a woman aged 55-69 years in good health. The CDR3 runs from the conserved cysteine through the conserved F or W. The D gene is left open where the match is weak. The size entry is marked missing in some rows and otherwise reads once, few, many or a size class.

V	size	J	D	DNA	CDR3
TRBV19	-	TRBJ2-5	TRBD1	TGTGCCAGTAGTAACCAGGGGGCGCGAGAGACCCAGTACTTC	CASSNQGARETQYF
TRBV10-3	many	TRBJ2-7	-	TGTGCCATCAGGCCCCAACAGGGGAGGGACGACGAGCAGTACTTC	CAIRPQQGRDDEQYF
TRBV5-1	-	TRBJ1-4	-	TGCGCCAGCAGCTTCCGAGGTCCTAAGGATGAAAAACTGTTTTTT	CASSFRGPKDEKLFF
TRBV4-2	few	TRBJ1-4	TRBD1	TGTGCCAGCAGCCAAGACCCCAACCATGACAGGGTTCCCGAAAAACTGTTTTTT	CASSQDPNHDRVPEKLFF
TRBV7-9	few	TRBJ1-6	TRBD1	TGTGCCAGCAGCAGCCGGACAGGGGCTAATTCACCCCTCCACTTT	CASSSRTGANSPLHF
TRBV20-1	few	TRBJ2-1	TRBD2	TGCAGTGCTACGTGGACTAGCGGGAGCAATGAGCAGTTCTTC	CSATWTSGSNEQFF
TRBV7-9	few	TRBJ1-4	-	TGTGCCAGCAGCGCTACTCCGGGTGAAAAACTGTTTTTT	CASSATPGEKLFF
TRBV10-3	-	TRBJ1-5	-	TGTGCCATCAGTCCCAGGGAGGGCAATCAGCCCCAGCATTTT	CAISPREGNQPQHF
TRBV29-1	few	TRBJ2-7	-	TGCAGCGCAACAGGGTCCTACGAGCAGTACTTC	CSATGSYEQYF
TRBV19	-	TRBJ2-4	-	TGTGCCAGTAGCCGCCTTGGGGCCAAAAACATTCAGTACTTC	CASSRLGAKNIQYF
TRBV12-3/TRBV12-4	many	TRBJ2-6	-	TGTGCCAGCAGTTCTGGGGGGGGGACACTCGCCTCTGGGGCCAACGTCCTGACTTTC	CASSSGGGTLASGANVLTF
TRBV7-9	few	TRBJ1-2	TRBD1	TGTGCCAGCAGCCTTGGACAGGGGGCTGTCTATGGCTACACCTTC	CASSLGQGAVYGYTF
TRBV7-9	few	TRBJ2-4	-	TGTGCCAGCAGCTTAGGAAGTCACTCGGGAGAGCAGTACTTC	CASSLGSHSGEQYF
TRBV12-3/TRBV12-4	few	TRBJ2-1	-	TGTGCCAGCAGTTTCGGGGTCTACAATGAGCAGTTCTTC	CASSFGVYNEQFF
TRBV3-1	-	TRBJ2-3	TRBD1	TGTGCCAGCAGCCAAGACTTCGGACAGGGCGAAGATACGCAGTATTTT	CASSQDFGQGEDTQYF
TRBV24-1	-	TRBJ2-1	-	TGTGCCACCAGTGACGCATGGACAGAAGAGACCCAGTTCTTC	CATSDAWTEETQFF
TRBV5-1	-	TRBJ2-6	-	TGCGCCCGCAGCTTACCAAACACTAGCTCTGGGGCCAACGTCCTGACTTTC	CARSLPNTSSGANVLTF
TRBV5-1	-	TRBJ2-5	-	TGCGCCAGCAGCTTGGGGGGCCCCGCCCAAGAGACCCAGTACTTC	CASSLGGPAQETQYF
TRBV7-9	few	TRBJ2-1	-	TGTGCCGCTCAGGGGGGAGACCCCTACAATGAGCAGTTCTTC	CAAQGGDPYNEQFF
TRBV18	few	TRBJ1-1	TRBD1	TGTGCCAGCTCACCAGGCCCAGGGGGCGGCACTGAAGCTTTCTTT	CASSPGPGGGTEAFF
TRBV10-3	-	TRBJ1-2	-	TGTGCCATCAGGGCGGACCTATCTGGCTACACCTTC	CAIRADLSGYTF
TRBV7-2	few	TRBJ2-7	TRBD2	TGTGCCAGCAGCTTGCGAGCAGACTCGGGAGGGAGCGAGCAGTACTTC	CASSLRADSGGSEQYF
TRBV7-4	-	TRBJ2-7	-	TGTGCCAGCAGCTCAGTTGGGCTTCCCGTCTACGAGCAGTACTTC	CASSSVGLPVYEQYF
TRBV13	-	TRBJ2-2	TRBD2	TGTGCCAGCACCGGACTAGCGGGAGGTTCCGGGGAGCTGTTTTTT	CASTGLAGGSGELFF
TRBV20-1	-	TRBJ2-2	TRBD1	TGCAGTGCTAGAGATCCGACAGGGGTGGGGGAGCTGTTTTTT	CSARDPTGVGELFF
TRBV29-1	many	TRBJ2-2	TRBD2	TGCAGCGTCTTAGCGGGCTCTCCCGGGGAGCTGTTTTTT	CSVLAGSPGELFF
TRBV15	-	TRBJ1-6	TRBD1	TGTGCCACCAGCAGACAGGGGGCTAATTCACCCCTCCACTTT	CATSRQGANSPLHF
TRBV5-1	-	TRBJ2-1	TRBD1	TGCGCCAGCAGCTTGGGCCCCCAGGGGGCATACAATGAGCAGTTCTTC	CASSLGPQGAYNEQFF
TRBV28	-	TRBJ2-7	-	TGTGCCAGCAGGATAGGGGGTGCATCCGGGCGGGGCGAGCAGTACTTC	CASRIGGASGRGEQYF
TRBV29-1	-	TRBJ2-7	-	TGCAGCGCCTTGGGGGAGCCTCCCTACGAGCAGTACTTC	CSALGEPPYEQYF
TRBV12-3/TRBV12-4	-	TRBJ1-1	TRBD1	TGTGCCAGCAGATACAGGGGTAGGGGAGTCCTTTCCAAGAACACTGAAGCTTTCTTT	CASRYRGRGVLSKNTEAFF
TRBV29-1	few	TRBJ2-7	-	TGCAGCGTCGGTGTGAGGGGGGCTCGCTACGAGCAGTACTTC	CSVGVRGARYEQYF
TRBV7-2	-	TRBJ2-7	TRBD2	TGTGCCAGCAGCTTGGGAGGGCAGGAGTACGAGCAGTACTTC	CASSLGGQEYEQYF
TRBV4-2	-	TRBJ2-3	TRBD2	TGTGCCAGCAGCCAAGGGGGGGGTATGGATACGCAGTATTTT	CASSQGGGMDTQYF
TRBV28	-	TRBJ2-3	TRBD1	TGTGCCAGCAGTTCCTCCCACCGTGGACAGGGGTCTAGCACAGATACGCAGTATTTT	CASSSSHRGQGSSTDTQYF
TRBV6-2/TRBV6-3	-	TRBJ2-3	TRBD2	TGTGCCAGCAGTGCTAGCGGGACCCCAGATACGCAGTATTTT	CASSASGTPDTQYF
TRBV7-9	-	TRBJ1-2	-	TGTGCCAGCAGCTTTGCGGGAAACTATGGCTACACCTTC	CASSFAGNYGYTF
TRBV6-2/TRBV6-3	few	TRBJ2-7	TRBD2	TGTGCCAGCAGTTCCGCCGGACTAGCGGACTACGAGCAGTACTTC	CASSSAGLADYEQYF
TRBV12-3/TRBV12-4	few	TRBJ2-3	TRBD1	TGTGCCAGCAGTTTGGTTCTGGGACAGCACACAGATACGCAGTATTTT	CASSLVLGQHTDTQYF
TRBV20-1	few	TRBJ1-4	-	TGCAGTGCTAGAGATCTTCTGGGGCGAGAAAAACTGTTTTTT	CSARDLLGREKLFF
TRBV6-2/TRBV6-3	-	TRBJ2-7	-	TGTGCCAGCAGTTACTCACAGGTTGGAGCCTACGAGCAGTACTTC	CASSYSQVGAYEQYF
TRBV29-1	-	TRBJ1-2	-	TGCAGCGTTGAAGCGGGGCAGGGGAACTATGGCTACACCTTC	CSVEAGQGNYGYTF
TRBV18	-	TRBJ1-1	TRBD1	TGTGCCAGCTCATCAACAGGGGACACTGAAGCTTTCTTT	CASSSTGDTEAFF
TRBV15	few	TRBJ2-1	TRBD1	TGTGCCACCAGCATTACACATGGGACAGACAATAATGAGCAGTTCTTC	CATSITHGTDNNEQFF